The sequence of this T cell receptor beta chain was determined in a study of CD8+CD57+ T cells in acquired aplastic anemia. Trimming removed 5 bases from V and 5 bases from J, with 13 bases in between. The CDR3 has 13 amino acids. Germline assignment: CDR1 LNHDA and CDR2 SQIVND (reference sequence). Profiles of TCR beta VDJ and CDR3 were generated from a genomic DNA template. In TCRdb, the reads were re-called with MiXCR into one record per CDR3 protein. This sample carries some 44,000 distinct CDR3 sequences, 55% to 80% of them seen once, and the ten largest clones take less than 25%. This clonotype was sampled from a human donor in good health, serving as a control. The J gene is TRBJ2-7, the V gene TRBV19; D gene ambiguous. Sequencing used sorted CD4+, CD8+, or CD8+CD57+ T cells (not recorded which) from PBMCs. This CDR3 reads CASSGDITHEQYF. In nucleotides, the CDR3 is TGTGCCAGTAGTGGCGACATAACCCACGAGCAGTACTTC.